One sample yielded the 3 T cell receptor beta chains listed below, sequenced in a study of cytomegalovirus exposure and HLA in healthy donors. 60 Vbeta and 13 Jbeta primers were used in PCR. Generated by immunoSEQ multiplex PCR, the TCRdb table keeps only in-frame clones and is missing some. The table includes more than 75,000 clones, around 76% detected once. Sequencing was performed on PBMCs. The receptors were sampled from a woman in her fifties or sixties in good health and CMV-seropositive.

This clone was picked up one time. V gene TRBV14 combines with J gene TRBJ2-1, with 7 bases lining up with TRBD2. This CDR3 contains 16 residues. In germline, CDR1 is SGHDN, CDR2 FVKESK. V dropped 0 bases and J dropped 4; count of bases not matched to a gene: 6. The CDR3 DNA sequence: TGTGCCAGCAGCCAAGAGGCGGGAGTTATATACAATGAGCAGTTCTTC. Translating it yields CASSQEAGVIYNEQFF.

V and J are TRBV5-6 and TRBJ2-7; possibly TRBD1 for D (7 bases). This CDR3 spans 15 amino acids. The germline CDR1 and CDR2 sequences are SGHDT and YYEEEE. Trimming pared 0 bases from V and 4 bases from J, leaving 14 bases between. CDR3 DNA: TGTGCCAGCAGCTTGGGAGGGGCAGGGGGGTACGAGCAGTACTTC. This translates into CASSLGGAGGYEQYF.

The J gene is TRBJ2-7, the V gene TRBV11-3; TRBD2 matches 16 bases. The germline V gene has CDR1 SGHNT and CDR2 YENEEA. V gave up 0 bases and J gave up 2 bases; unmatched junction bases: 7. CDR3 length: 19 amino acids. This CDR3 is CASSLDRGLAGGRAYEQYF. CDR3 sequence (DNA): TGTGCCAGCAGCTTAGATAGGGGACTAGCGGGAGGGAGGGCCTACGAGCAGTACTTC.